The entry below gives a single TCR beta chain sequence along with its context. The data derive from a study of early T cells in non-severe SARS-CoV-2 infection. CDR3 length equals 15 residues. V dropped 3 bases and J dropped 1 base, with 13 bases sitting between them. CDR1 is SGHRS and CDR2 is YFSETQ in the germline V gene. Individual cDNA molecules carried attached unique molecular identifiers. TCRdb reanalysed the 5' RACE reads using MiXCR and keeps one entry per CDR3 protein. The table records some 57,000 distinct CDR3 sequences, 7% to 10% of them present only once. The source is an adult who was a healthcare worker with PCR-confirmed SARS-CoV-2 infection or an uninfected control (not recorded which). The sample consisted of whole blood. This rearrangement joins TRBV5-1 to TRBJ1-1; TRBD1 is a possible D gene (6 bases). CDR3 nucleotide sequence: TGCGCCAGCAGCTCTTCCGGGACACAGAACACTGAAGCTTTCTTT. Translating gives CASSSSGTQNTEAFF. Supplemented by reference TRBV5-1 and TRBJ1-1, the full variable domain reads KAGVTQTPRYLIKTRGQQVTLSCSPISGHRSVSWYQQTPGQGLQFLFEYFSETQRNKGNFPGRFSGRQFSNSRSEMNVSTLELGDSALYLCASSSSGTQNTEAFFGQGTRLTVV.